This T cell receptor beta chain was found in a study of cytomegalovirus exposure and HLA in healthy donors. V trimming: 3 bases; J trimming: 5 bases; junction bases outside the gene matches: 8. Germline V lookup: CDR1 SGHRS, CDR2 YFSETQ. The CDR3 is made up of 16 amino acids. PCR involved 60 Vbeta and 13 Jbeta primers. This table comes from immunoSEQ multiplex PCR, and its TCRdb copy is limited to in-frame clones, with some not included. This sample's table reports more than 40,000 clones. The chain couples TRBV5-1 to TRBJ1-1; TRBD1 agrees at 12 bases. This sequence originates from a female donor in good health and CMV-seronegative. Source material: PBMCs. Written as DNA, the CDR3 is TGCGCCAGCAGCTCGGGACAGGGGGCAGGTGGGACTGAAGCTTTCTTT. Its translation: CASSSGQGAGGTEAFF.